The clone carrying this T cell receptor (beta chain) was detected a few times. What it binds is unknown. For CDR3 and TCR beta VDJ profiling, genomic DNA was the template used. TCRdb reprocessed the reads with MiXCR, giving one entry per CDR3 protein. The sample lists around 150,000 distinct CDR3 sequences; around 40% were seen once. This entry belongs to a study of CD8+CD57+ T cells in acquired aplastic anemia. Study in general: When averaged, DNA from sorted CD4+ and CD8+ cells came to around 3 ug.

Study-wide results and limits: Patients had around 30 CD8+ CDR3 sequences in common with controls (the shared set).

Losses at the gene ends were 3 bases for V and 3 bases for J; bases not matched to a gene: 8. The CDR3 contains 15 residues. From germline, CDR1 is LNHNV and CDR2 YYDKDF (reference sequence). The chain is built from TRBV15 and TRBJ2-7, with 7 positions matching TRBD1. This receptor was identified in a human donor in good health. Sequencing was performed on sorted CD4+, CD8+, or CD8+CD57+ T cells (not recorded which) from PBMCs. The DNA for the CDR3 is TGTGCCACCAGCAGCGGGACAAGGGGGCTCTACGAGCAGTACTTC. Translation gives CATSSGTRGLYEQYF.